This T cell receptor (beta chain) was retrieved from a study of cytomegalovirus exposure and HLA in healthy donors. Study-level points and caveats: Most sequenced TCRs were rare (though some public TCRs occurred in many donors). It was confirmed in vitro that three of the CMV-associated chains were specific for CMV antigens. Among TCR beta chains, those listed as cytomegalovirus-associated numbered some 170. Reportedly, cytomegalovirus status was diagnosed with high sensitivity and specificity.

CDR3 length: 14 amino acids. The V gene's germline CDR1 is MGHRA and CDR2 YSYEKL. Between the trimmed V and J ends, which lost 8 bases and 2 bases, there was a span of 13 bases. Profiled with immunoSEQ multiplex PCR; TCRdb holds only in-frame clones, not every one. The table lists some 170,000 clones, 86% of them singletons. About this clone itself: Antigen specificity is unknown.

The sequence was collected from a man between 18 and 35 years old in good health and CMV-seropositive. Sequences were obtained from PBMCs. The rearrangement uses TRBV4-1 and TRBJ1-5; D is unclear. CDR3 nucleotide sequence: TGCGCCAGCCGTGAGGCTTTGGGCAATCAGCCCCAGCATTTT. This codes for CASREALGNQPQHF.